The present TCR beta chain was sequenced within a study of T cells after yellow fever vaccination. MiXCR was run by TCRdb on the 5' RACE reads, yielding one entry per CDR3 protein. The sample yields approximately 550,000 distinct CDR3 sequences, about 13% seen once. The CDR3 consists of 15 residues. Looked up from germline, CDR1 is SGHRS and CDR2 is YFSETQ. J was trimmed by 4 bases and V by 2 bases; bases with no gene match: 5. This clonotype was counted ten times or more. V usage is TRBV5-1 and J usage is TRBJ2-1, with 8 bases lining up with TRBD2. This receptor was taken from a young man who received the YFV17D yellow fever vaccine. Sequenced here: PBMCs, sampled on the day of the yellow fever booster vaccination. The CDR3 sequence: CASSFREGRYNEQFF. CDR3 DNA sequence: TGCGCCAGCAGCTTTCGGGAGGGCCGTTACAATGAGCAGTTCTTC.